This TCR beta chain was retrieved from a study of T-cell reconstitution after alpha-beta-depleted transplantation in children. This clonotype was recorded a few times. The TCRbeta library incorporated unique molecular identifiers. MiXCR, run by TCRdb on the PCR reads, gives a single entry per CDR3 protein. The data contain roughly 350,000 distinct CDR3 sequences, approximately 10% of them singletons. Trimming took off 3 bases at V and 4 bases at J, with 14 bases between the two ends. The CDR3 consists of 15 residues. CDR1 and CDR2 from the germline V gene are SGDLS and YYNGEE. The chain joins TRBV9 to TRBJ1-5, with D perhaps matching TRBD1 (6 bases). The receptor was derived from a human donor who donated a stem cell graft to a child with acute lymphoblastic leukemia. This specimen consisted of PBMCs from the stem cell graft donor, obtained from the stem cell graft. The CDR3 sequence: CASSDRGGINQPQHF. The CDR3 nucleotides are TGTGCCAGCAGCGATCGGGGGGGCATTAATCAGCCCCAGCATTTT.